This T cell receptor beta chain was documented in a study of early T cells in non-severe SARS-CoV-2 infection (dated by TCRdb to the early 2020s). Looking at the study overall: TCR sequencing used bulk RNA from unsorted whole blood, so alpha and beta chains could not be paired.

Overall study results and their limits: VDJdb matching was skewed toward anti-spike CD8 responses and likely underestimated virus-specific expansions, missing private and CD4 specificities.

A remark on this clonotype: Its antigen is unknown. Per-nucleotide qualities are absent, and no much larger clonotype sits a single base away.

Library prep was done by 5' RACE. The sequencing machine was a NextSeq 500. Unique molecular identifiers were attached to individual cDNA molecules in the TCR library protocol so that sequencing error and PCR bias could be corrected. Sequencing covered both TCR alpha and beta chains, and within each sample the abundances of alpha and beta sequences were tightly co-correlated. In the authors' own workflow: Decombinator V4 was used to perform V gene, J gene and CDR3 annotation of TCR sequences. Expanded TCRs were defined as changing significantly between any two time points under a Poisson model with p below 0.0001. Abundances of TCRs were expressed as counts per million after normalisation to the total number of TCRs sequenced in each sample. VDJdb, accessed 1 November 2021, was searched for CMV, EBV and SARS-CoV-2 annotated TCRs, with TCRs annotated for multiple antigens excluded. The public reads were quality trimmed at Q25 with fastp and then assembled into clones with MiXCR by TCRdb, keeping productive beta chains. Every entry covers one CDR3 protein and lists the most common genes and DNA from its rows. The V and J calls reflect TCRdb's pipeline rather than the authors' work. The sample table contains about 64,000 distinct CDR3 sequences; only one count was recorded for around 4.9% of them. Together, the top ten hold approximately 5.4% of the sample.

This was a case-control study nested in a cohort of healthcare workers in London, UK, who had nasopharyngeal swab PCR tests and blood samples taken every week. Healthcare workers were enrolled in the week of the UK lockdown, from 23 to 31 March 2020, and were followed every week for up to 16 weeks. The material sequenced was whole blood. The TCR comes from an adult who was a healthcare worker with PCR-confirmed SARS-CoV-2 infection or an uninfected control (not recorded which).

The DNA sequence is given as TGTGCCAGCAGCTCGGGACTAGCGAGAGATACGCAGTATTTT. It specifies CASSSGLARDTQYF. The rearranged segments are TRBV7-3 and TRBJ2-3, and 10 bases in between align with TRBD2. From the cysteine through the phenylalanine, the CDR3 covers 14 amino acids. The kept DNA is CDR3 alone, 42 bases in frame from the first base. The germline V gene supplies CDR1 SGHTA and CDR2 FQGTGA. Relative to germline, V is missing 4 bases and J is missing 5 bases, with 3 bases of the junction outside any gene match. When the CDR3 is completed using the reference TRBV7-3 and TRBJ2-3 genes on either side, the full variable domain is GAGVSQTPSNKVTEKGKYVELRCDPISGHTALYWYRQSLGQGPEFLIYFQGTGAADDSGLPNDRFFAVRPEGSVSTLKIQRTERGDSAVYLCASSSGLARDTQYFGPGTRLTVL.